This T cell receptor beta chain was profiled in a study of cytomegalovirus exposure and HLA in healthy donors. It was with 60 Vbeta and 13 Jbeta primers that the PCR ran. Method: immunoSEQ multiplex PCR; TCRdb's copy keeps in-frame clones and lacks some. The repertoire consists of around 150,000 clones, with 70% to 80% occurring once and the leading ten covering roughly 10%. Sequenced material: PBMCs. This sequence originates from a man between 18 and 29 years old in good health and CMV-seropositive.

The CDR3 protein is CASRSGTSDYNEQFF. The DNA for the CDR3 is TGTGCCAGCAGGTCCGGGACTAGCGACTACAATGAGCAGTTCTTC. The chain is built from TRBV6-5 and TRBJ2-1; 10 bases map to TRBD2. The CDR3 consists of 15 residues. Trimming removed 6 bases from V and 3 bases from J; junction bases left unmatched: 5. Germline values: CDR1 MNHEY, CDR2 SVGAGI.